Listed below are T cell receptor beta chains from one sample, sequenced in a study of blood T cell repertoires in COVID-19. TCRdb keeps only in-frame clones here, not all; method: immunoSEQ multiplex PCR. The table has 72,000 or so clones, about four fifths seen once. Sequenced material: peripheral blood. The receptors originated from a man between 65 and 80 years old who had recovered from COVID-19. Each CDR3 is given with its conserved first and last residue. The D gene is left open where the match is weak. Some rows have no size entry. The others give once, few or many, or a class for an expanded clone.

TRBV10-3	once	TRBJ2-7	.	CAISESEGFYEQYF	TGTGCCATCAGTGAGTCGGAGGGGTTCTACGAGCAGTACTTC
TRBV7-2	.	TRBJ1-1	.	CASSLVFEGEAFF	TGTGCCAGCAGCTTAGTTTTTGAGGGTGAAGCTTTCTTT
TRBV20-1	.	TRBJ1-1	.	CSAERFEAFF	TGCAGTGCTGAGCGGTTTGAAGCTTTCTTT
TRBV7-2	.	TRBJ2-3	TRBD2	CASSLAPSGGSSDTQYF	TGTGCCAGCAGCTTAGCGCCTAGCGGGGGTTCGTCAGATACGCAGTATTTT
TRBV7-2	few	TRBJ2-1	.	CASSPDSYNEQFF	TGTGCCAGCAGCCCAGACAGCTACAATGAGCAGTTCTTC
TRBV9	.	TRBJ2-3	.	CASSLEERSDTQYF	TGTGCCAGCTCCCTCGAGGAGAGATCAGATACGCAGTATTTT
TRBV6-2/TRBV6-3	.	TRBJ1-5	.	CASSSHLTGANQPQHF	TGTGCCAGCAGTTCCCACCTTACAGGAGCCAATCAGCCCCAGCATTTT
TRBV3-1/TRBV3-2	.	TRBJ2-6	TRBD2	CASSHVGLAGGSGANVLTF	TGTGCCAGCAGCCACGTTGGACTAGCGGGAGGTTCCGGGGCCAACGTCCTGACTTTC
TRBV3-1/TRBV3-2	few	TRBJ1-2	.	CASSQSRGYGYTF	TGTGCCAGCAGCCAATCCAGGGGCTATGGCTACACCTTC
TRBV7-6	.	TRBJ2-7	TRBD2	CASSSGTSGSYEQYF	TGTGCCAGCAGCTCCGGGACTAGCGGGAGTTACGAGCAGTACTTC
TRBV6-5	few	TRBJ1-1	.	CASSYDRSTEAFF	TGTGCCAGCAGTTACGACCGGAGCACTGAAGCTTTCTTT
TRBV11-3	.	TRBJ1-1	.	CASSLARFEAFF	TGTGCCAGCAGCTTAGCGAGGTTCGAAGCTTTCTTT
TRBV10-3	.	TRBJ2-7	.	CAISDTGNEQYF	TGTGCCATCAGTGACACAGGGAACGAGCAGTACTTC
TRBV6-4	.	TRBJ2-7	TRBD2	CASSVQREVTYEQYF	TGTGCCAGTAGTGTACAGCGGGAGGTTACCTACGAGCAGTACTTC
TRBV5-4	.	TRBJ2-2	.	CASSNLVSTDTGELFF	TGTGCCAGCAGCAATTTAGTGTCCACTGACACCGGGGAGCTGTTTTTT
TRBV7-9	once	TRBJ2-1	TRBD1	CASRGTGWNNEQFF	TGTGCCAGCCGGGGGACAGGGTGGAACAATGAGCAGTTCTTC
TRBV12-5	.	TRBJ2-3	TRBD2	CASALGLEKDTQYF	TGTGCTAGTGCTCTCGGACTAGAAAAAGATACGCAGTATTTT
TRBV5-1	.	TRBJ1-1	.	CASSLLPDMNTEAFF	TGCGCCAGCAGCTTGCTCCCAGACATGAACACTGAAGCTTTCTTT
TRBV13	.	TRBJ1-2	.	CASSLLGGNYGYTF	TGTGCCAGCAGCTTATTAGGGGGTAACTATGGCTACACCTTC
TRBV28	.	TRBJ2-5	TRBD1	CASNEGQGAPRSQYF	TGTGCCAGCAACGAGGGACAGGGGGCCCCCAGGTCCCAGTACTTC
TRBV28	.	TRBJ1-1	.	CASSSTENTEAFF	TGTGCCAGCAGCTCCACAGAGAACACTGAAGCTTTCTTT
TRBV7-2	.	TRBJ1-2	.	CASSLGGIYGYTF	TGTGCCAGCAGCTTAGGAGGGATCTATGGCTACACCTTC
TRBV12-3/TRBV12-4	.	TRBJ1-5	TRBD1	CASSLNRGQPQHF	TGTGCCAGCAGTTTAAACAGGGGCCAGCCCCAGCATTTT
TRBV7-3	.	TRBJ1-1	.	CASSAGVNTEAFF	TGTGCCAGCAGCGCCGGGGTGAACACTGAAGCTTTCTTT
TRBV6-2/TRBV6-3	.	TRBJ1-1	.	CASSHTAGDTEAFF	TGTGCCAGCAGTCACACCGCGGGGGACACTGAAGCTTTCTTT
TRBV7-7	.	TRBJ1-3	.	CASSLALGGENTIYF	TGTGCCAGCAGCTTAGCGTTAGGCGGGGAAAACACCATATATTTT
TRBV29-1	.	TRBJ2-3	.	CSFSFGATTDTQYF	TGCAGCTTCTCCTTTGGGGCAACTACAGATACGCAGTATTTT
TRBV19	.	TRBJ2-2	.	CASSRQLNTGELFF	TGTGCCAGTAGCAGACAGCTGAACACCGGGGAGCTGTTTTTT
TRBV5-6	.	TRBJ2-7	.	CASSLDRAYEQYF	TGTGCCAGCAGCTTGGACAGGGCCTACGAGCAGTACTTC
TRBV24-1	.	TRBJ1-5	.	CATQETNSNQPQHF	TGTGCCACCCAGGAAACCAATAGCAATCAGCCCCAGCATTTT